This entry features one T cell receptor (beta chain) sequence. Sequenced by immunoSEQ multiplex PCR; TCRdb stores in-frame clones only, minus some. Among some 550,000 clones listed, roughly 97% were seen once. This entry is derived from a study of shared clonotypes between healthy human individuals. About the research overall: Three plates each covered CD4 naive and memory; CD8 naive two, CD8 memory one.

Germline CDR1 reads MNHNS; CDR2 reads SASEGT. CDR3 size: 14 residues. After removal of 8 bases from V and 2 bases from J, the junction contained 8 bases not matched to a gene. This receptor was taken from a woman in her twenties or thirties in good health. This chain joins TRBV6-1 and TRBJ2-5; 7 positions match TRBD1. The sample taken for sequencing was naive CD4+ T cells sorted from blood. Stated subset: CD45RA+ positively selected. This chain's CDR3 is CASRNRGFQETQYF. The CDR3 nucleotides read TGTGCCAGCCGAAACAGGGGCTTTCAAGAGACCCAGTACTTC.